The 30 T cell receptor beta chains below were found in one sample sequenced in a study of CD4+ T cells in melanoma (dated 2022 in TCRdb). Libraries were made using the immunoSEQ multiplex PCR assay. TCRdb took this table from immuneACCESS and kept in-frame rearrangements with V and J called. Such tables lack part of the clones; where checked against another copy, unresolved V genes explain under half of the gap, and the rest is unexplained. In this sample the table shows 20,000 to 25,000 clones, roughly 87% of which occur a single time. 3.6% of the sample belongs to the ten largest clones. The specimen was cells from a culture (not recorded whether cultured in vitro). These receptors were obtained from a human donor with melanoma.

The genes are TRBV7-2 and TRBJ2-5, with D uncertain. The V gene's germline CDR1 is SGHTA and CDR2 FQGNSA. Trimming left V 5 bases short and J 5 bases short, with 9 bases between. The length of the CDR3 is 12 residues. In DNA form, the CDR3 reads TGTGCCAGCAGCCTCCTCTCCGAGACCCAGTACTTC. It is translated as CASSLLSETQYF.

The chain uses TRBV5-1 and TRBJ1-1, with D uncertain. V dropped 0 bases and J dropped 1 base, with 7 bases sitting between them. This CDR3 is built from 14 residues. Per germline, CDR1 SGHRS and CDR2 YFSETQ. DNA for the CDR3: TGCGCCAGCAGCTTGGTTCCGGGGAACACTGAAGCTTTCTTT. Protein product: CASSLVPGNTEAFF.

The chain is built from TRBV19 and TRBJ1-1; D is perhaps TRBD1 (5 bases). Per germline, CDR1 LNHDA and CDR2 SQIVND (reference sequence). The CDR3 length is 14 residues. V was shortened by 3 bases and J by 0 bases, with 8 bases between the two germline ends. The CDR3 here is CASSIRQMNTEAFF. CDR3 coding DNA: TGTGCCAGTAGTATCCGACAGATGAACACTGAAGCTTTCTTT.

With respect to this clone: The missing conserved phenylalanine or tryptophan at the end of this CDR3 makes a read error likely. The limits of the CDR3 on the DNA are not certain, so only TCRdb's listed CDR3 is given. V gene TRBV5-1 combines with J gene TRBJ2-7; the table gives TRBD1 as D, unverified against the DNA. The CDR3 spans 8 amino acids, including both terminal residues. Germline CDR1 is SGHRS and CDR2 is YFSETQ. CDR3 in amino acids: CASTRTGL.

The genes are TRBV6-1 and TRBJ2-1; D unclear. The CDR3 is made up of 15 amino acids. Germline assignment: CDR1 MNHNS and CDR2 SASEGT. V was trimmed by 3 bases and J by 2 bases, leaving 11 bases between them. CDR3 DNA sequence: TGTGCCAGCAGTGATAACCGGCCGCCCTACAATGAGCAGTTCTTC. Protein product: CASSDNRPPYNEQFF.

V is TRBV5-1 and J is TRBJ1-1; 9 bases map to TRBD1. V shed 3 bases, J shed 0 bases, and the junction held 6 bases outside the gene matches. Germline V lookup: CDR1 SGHRS, CDR2 YFSETQ. The CDR3 contains 16 residues. CDR3 sequence reads: CASSWMGQGLNTEAFF. The CDR3 nucleotides read TGCGCCAGCAGCTGGATGGGACAGGGCCTGAACACTGAAGCTTTCTTT.

The rearrangement links TRBV10-2 to TRBJ1-5; D is unclear. Trimming pared 2 bases from V and 9 bases from J, leaving 11 bases between. CDR3 length: 13 residues. Germline V gives CDR1 WSHSY, CDR2 SAAADI. CDR3 sequence (DNA): TGCGCCAGCAGTGAGCGAAAGAGGGCGCCCCAGCATTTT. Residues: CASSERKRAPQHF.

The chain recombines TRBV6-5 with TRBJ1-1, with D maybe TRBD1 (5 bases). Looked up from germline, CDR1 is MNHEY and CDR2 is SVGAGI. The CDR3 spans 15 residues. V shed 6 bases and J shed 7 bases, with 21 bases lying between them. CDR3 DNA sequence: TGTGCCAGCAGCCAACAGTTGGGGCGGGAGGGTGAAGCTTTCTTT. Amino acid sequence: CASSQQLGREGEAFF.

The gene calls are TRBV5-5 and TRBJ2-7; 11 bases are shared with TRBD1. V lost 2 bases to trimming and J lost 4 bases; unmatched junction nucleotides: 8. Germline loops: CDR1 SGHKS, CDR2 YYEKEE (reference sequence). The CDR3 has 16 residues. The CDR3 region has the DNA TGTGCCAGCAGCTTAACCGGGACAGGGGGACTTTACGAGCAGTACTTC. The encoded protein is CASSLTGTGGLYEQYF.

The genes are TRBV11-2 and TRBJ2-1; 7 nucleotides match TRBD1. With V trimmed by 4 bases and J by 5 bases, 8 bases remained unmatched. CDR1 and CDR2 from the germline V gene are SGHAT and FQNNGV. The CDR3 has 15 amino acids. The CDR3 sequence: CASSSIRDSHNEQFF. The CDR3 DNA reads as TGTGCCAGCAGCTCGATCCGGGACAGCCACAATGAGCAGTTCTTC.

The V and J genes are TRBV9 and TRBJ1-6; tentatively, D is TRBD1 (6 bases). Per the germline V gene, CDR1 is SGDLS and CDR2 is YYNGEE. V shed 7 bases and J shed 4 bases, with 9 bases lying between them. CDR3 size: 13 residues. CDR3 loop: CASSRGYNSPLHF. CDR3 nucleotides: TGTGCCAGCTCCAGGGGTTATAATTCACCCCTCCACTTT.

J is TRBJ1-1 and V is TRBV19; 12 positions agree with TRBD1. J gave up 7 bases and V 10 bases, and 4 bases lay outside the gene matches. Germline loops: CDR1 LNHDA, CDR2 SQIVND (reference sequence). The length of the CDR3 is 12 residues. The CDR3: CAIRDRGREAFF. In DNA, the CDR3 is TGTGCCATCCGGGACAGGGGGCGTGAAGCTTTCTTT.

V usage is TRBV4-1 and J usage is TRBJ1-5; D is undetermined. Trimming stripped 0 bases from V and 6 bases from J, with 6 bases between. The length of the CDR3 is 13 residues. From germline, CDR1 is MGHRA and CDR2 YSYEKL. CDR3 in DNA: TGCGCCAGCAGCCAAGACAGTATTCAGCCCCAGCATTTT. Its protein product is CASSQDSIQPQHF.

This clone was picked up a small number of times. The gene calls are TRBV5-1 and TRBJ2-7; weak D call: TRBD1 (6 bases). The CDR3 runs 14 residues. Trimming removed 8 bases from V and 4 bases from J, with 19 bases in between. CDR1 is SGHRS, CDR2 YFSETQ, per germline. CDR3 nucleotides: TGCGCCAGTGGAAGTGGGGGCCCCACTTACGAGCAGTACTTC. Amino acids: CASGSGGPTYEQYF. The full variable domain, rest sourced from reference TRBV5-1 and TRBJ2-7, is KAGVTQTPRYLIKTRGQQVTLSCSPISGHRSVSWYQQTPGQGLQFLFEYFSETQRNKGNFPGRFSGRQFSNSRSEMNVSTLELGDSALYLCASGSGGPTYEQYFGPGTRLTVT.

This rearrangement joins TRBV14 to TRBJ2-7; D remains ambiguous. Matching the DNA end better, TRBJ2-5 makes the J call doubtful. Germline values: CDR1 SGHDN, CDR2 FVKESK. This CDR3 comprises 11 residues. The CDR3 coding sequence is TGTGCCAGCAGCCAAGCCGGGACCCAGTACTTC. It codes for CASSQAGTQYF.

V gene TRBV30 combines with J gene TRBJ1-2, with TRBD1 matching over 7 bases. The CDR3 totals 14 residues. Germline values: CDR1 GTSNPN, CDR2 SVGIG (reference sequence). The CDR3 spells CALDSRDSFYGYTF. The CDR3, as DNA: TGTGCATTGGACTCGAGGGACAGTTTCTATGGCTACACCTTC.

The chain uses TRBV4-1 and TRBJ1-2, with D unresolved. Germline lookup yields CDR1 MGHRA and CDR2 YSYEKL. The ends were cut back, 3 bases at V and 5 bases at J, with 13 bases in the middle. CDR3 length: 14 residues. The CDR3 DNA sequence: TGCGCCAGCAGCCAGGAGTCACCGGGATATGGCTACACCTTC. Translating gives CASSQESPGYGYTF.

The V gene is TRBV18, the J gene TRBJ1-1; D call uncertain. The CDR3 runs to 15 residues. Trimming cost V 0 bases and J 1 base, with 9 bases left between them. Germline V lookup: CDR1 KGHSH, CDR2 LQKENI. This CDR3 is CASSPPSSQNTEAFF. In nucleotides, the CDR3 is TGTGCCAGCTCACCACCGTCCAGCCAGAACACTGAAGCTTTCTTT. Complete variable domain (other parts from reference TRBV18 and TRBJ1-1): NAGVMQNPRHLVRRRGQEARLRCSPMKGHSHVYWYRQLPEEGLKFMVYLQKENIIDESGMPKERFSAEFPKEGPSILRIQQVVRGDSAAYFCASSPPSSQNTEAFFGQGTRLTVV.

The chain couples TRBV6-1 to TRBJ1-2; 7 bases align to TRBD1. V was clipped by 6 bases and J by 3 bases; unmatched bases: 10. Germline loops: CDR1 MNHNS, CDR2 SASEGT. The CDR3 has 15 residues. CDR3 protein: CASSNPGQIHYGYTF. CDR3 DNA: TGTGCCAGCAGCAATCCGGGACAGATTCACTATGGCTACACCTTC.

The CDR3 sequence: CASSYRGRDTQYF. The CDR3 DNA sequence: TGTGCCAGCAGCTATCGGGGCAGAGATACGCAGTATTTT. The chain combines TRBV9 with TRBJ2-3; TRBD1 or TRBD2 may be the D gene (5 bases each). The CDR3 has 13 amino acids. Germline-derived CDR1 and CDR2 are SGDLS and YYNGEE. V was shortened by 4 bases and J by 5 bases, with 11 bases between the two germline ends.

As for this clone: One junction end disagrees with the germline gene, perhaps due to a read error. The chain has TRBV2 and TRBJ2-5, with 12 bases lining up with TRBD2. The CDR3 covers 14 residues. Germline V lookup: CDR1 SNHLY, CDR2 FYNNEI. The CDR3 sequence: CASSETSGGPPRHF. The CDR3 DNA follows: TGTGCCAGCAGTGAGACTAGCGGGGGCCCCCCCCGGCACTTC.

The DNA for the CDR3 is TGTGCCTGGTCTCCTGCTTTTGAGCAGTTCTTC. Its protein product is CAWSPAFEQFF. The rearrangement joins TRBV30 to TRBJ2-1, with D uncertain. CDR1 is GTSNPN, CDR2 SVGIG, per germline (reference sequence). The CDR3 length is 11 residues. Deletions cut 5 bases from V and 9 bases from J, with 11 bases between.

V and J are TRBV4-1 and TRBJ2-5; D may be TRBD1 (6 bases). CDR1 and CDR2 (germline): MGHRA, YSYEKL. This CDR3 is built from 15 residues. Trimming pared 3 bases from V and 5 bases from J, leaving 16 bases between. CDR3 sequence (DNA): TGCGCCAGCAGCCATAGTCCACAGGGCGGGGAGACCCAGTACTTC. Residues: CASSHSPQGGETQYF.

The chain carries TRBV18 and TRBJ2-5; the D is unclear. The CDR3 has 11 amino acids. The germline gives CDR1 KGHSH, CDR2 LQKENI. V lost 3 bases, J lost 5 bases, and 4 bases lay in between. This CDR3 is CASSPQETQYF. CDR3 nucleotides: TGTGCCAGCTCACCTCAGGAGACCCAGTACTTC.

This clone was seen only once. This chain links TRBV4-1 with TRBJ2-2; the match to TRBD1 covers 8 bases. The CDR3 is 17 residues long. Looked up from germline, CDR1 is MGHRA and CDR2 is YSYEKL. The trim removed 4 bases at V and 7 bases at J, leaving 14 bases unmatched. Here the CDR3 DNA reads TGCGCCAGCAGCCGCGGACAGGGTCAAATGGGGCACGGGGAGCTGTTTTTT. Protein: CASSRGQGQMGHGELFF.

The chain is built from TRBV7-2 and TRBJ2-3; 11 nucleotides agree with TRBD2. The CDR3 loop spans 14 amino acids. V lost 5 bases, J lost 5 bases, and 3 bases stayed unmatched. Germline loops: CDR1 SGHTA, CDR2 FQGNSA. CDR3 sequence reads: CASSDTSGGDTQYF. CDR3 DNA sequence: TGTGCCAGCAGCGACACTAGCGGGGGAGATACGCAGTATTTT.

The J gene is TRBJ1-6, the V gene TRBV20-1; the match to TRBD1 covers 8 bases. Germline loops: CDR1 DFQATT, CDR2 SNEGSKA (reference sequence). The V and J ends lost 3 bases and 14 bases, in that order; junction bases with no gene match: 3. The length of the CDR3 is 11 residues. The CDR3, as DNA: TGCAGTGCTAGCTACAGGGGGACCCTCCACTTT. Protein: CSASYRGTLHF.

The chain couples TRBV5-1 to TRBJ2-3; maybe TRBD2 (6 bases). Germline CDR1 is SGHRS and CDR2 is YFSETQ. The CDR3 has 15 residues. V lost 0 bases and J 1 base, leaving 9 bases between the germline ends. The CDR3 bases are TGCGCCAGCAGCTTGGCCACGGGGGGCACAGATACGCAGTATTTT. Amino acids: CASSLATGGTDTQYF.

The rearrangement uses TRBV5-1 and TRBJ2-3; TRBD2 agrees at 10 bases. Germline V CDR1 and CDR2: SGHRS, YFSETQ. With V trimmed by 2 bases and J by 4 bases, 7 bases remained unmatched. The CDR3 consists of 16 residues. This CDR3 reads CASSLLKRGGPDTQYF. DNA of the CDR3: TGCGCCAGCAGCTTATTAAAGCGGGGGGGCCCAGATACGCAGTATTTT.

The chain uses TRBV5-1 and TRBJ1-2; no firm D call. Per germline, CDR1 SGHRS and CDR2 YFSETQ. The CDR3 extends over 15 amino acids. The V gene lost 1 base and the J gene lost 2 bases, with 12 bases spanning the gap. The CDR3 nucleotides are TGCGCCAGCAGCTTGACCACAGTAGGCAACTATGGCTACACCTTC. It translates to CASSLTTVGNYGYTF.